The text below deals with one T cell receptor beta chain. The record originates from a study of blood T cell repertoires in COVID-19. Study summary: PBMCs, B-cell-depleted T cells, or T cells provided the cDNA or gDNA that made up the material.

The V and J ends lost 6 bases and 4 bases respectively, with 12 bases between them. The germline gives CDR1 KGHSH, CDR2 LQKENI. This CDR3 is built from 13 residues. The method was immunoSEQ multiplex PCR; TCRdb's version includes in-frame clones alone and lacks a portion of them. The sample comprises around 300,000 clones, around 87% of which are singletons, and under 5.5% rests with the top ten. This receptor was identified in a woman aged 25 to 45 who had recovered from COVID-19. The rearrangement links TRBV18 to TRBJ1-2, with D uncertain. Sequencing used PBMCs or T cells enriched from blood (not recorded which). Here the CDR3 DNA reads TGTGCCAGCTCGTCCGGGGATACCTATGGCTACACCTTC. This translates into CASSSGDTYGYTF. The full variable domain, completed using reference TRBV18 and TRBJ1-2, is NAGVMQNPRHLVRRRGQEARLRCSPMKGHSHVYWYRQLPEEGLKFMVYLQKENIIDESGMPKERFSAEFPKEGPSILRIQQVVRGDSAAYFCASSSGDTYGYTFGSGTRLTVV.